The TCR beta chain under discussion was sequenced for a study of regulatory T cells in long-lasting Graves disease. There are many counts of this clonotype. The antigen remains unidentified. Both iRepertoire HTBI primers and Arm-PCR of CDR3 regions were used to build the TCR beta libraries. TCRdb independently ran MiXCR on the multiplex PCR reads; one entry per CDR3 protein. The sample lists about 220,000 distinct CDR3 sequences; less than 20% were seen once. The study, taken as a whole, reports: The persistent group shared 3,000 or so public clonotypes, more than the 950 to 1,000 shared by new patients.

As for time point: newly diagnosed GD, antithyroid drugs for less than 3 months. Construction of the TCR library relied on RNA isolated from PBMCs. The data also belong to a second study, concerning T cells in Graves' hyperthyroidism and ophthalmopathy. In that study: On the basis of clinical symptoms, serum thyroxine and TRAb, thyroid ultrasound and orbital computed tomography, diagnoses were made. Ophthalmopathy and stable hyperthyroidism were told apart by a 13 V-J model.

Source: peripheral blood mononuclear cells (PBMCs), taken at new diagnosis, from a patient treated with antithyroid drugs. The sequence derives from a young woman with Graves disease.

CDR3 region: CSARPRTGYAYEQYF. The CDR3 coding sequence is TGCAGTGCTAGACCTCGGACAGGCTATGCCTACGAGCAGTACTTC. The V call is TRBV20-1, the J call TRBJ2-7; 7 bases are shared with TRBD1. Germline-derived CDR1 and CDR2 are DFQATT and SNEGSKA (reference sequence). V lost 2 bases and J lost 2; bases outside the gene matches: 9. The CDR3 is made up of 15 amino acids.